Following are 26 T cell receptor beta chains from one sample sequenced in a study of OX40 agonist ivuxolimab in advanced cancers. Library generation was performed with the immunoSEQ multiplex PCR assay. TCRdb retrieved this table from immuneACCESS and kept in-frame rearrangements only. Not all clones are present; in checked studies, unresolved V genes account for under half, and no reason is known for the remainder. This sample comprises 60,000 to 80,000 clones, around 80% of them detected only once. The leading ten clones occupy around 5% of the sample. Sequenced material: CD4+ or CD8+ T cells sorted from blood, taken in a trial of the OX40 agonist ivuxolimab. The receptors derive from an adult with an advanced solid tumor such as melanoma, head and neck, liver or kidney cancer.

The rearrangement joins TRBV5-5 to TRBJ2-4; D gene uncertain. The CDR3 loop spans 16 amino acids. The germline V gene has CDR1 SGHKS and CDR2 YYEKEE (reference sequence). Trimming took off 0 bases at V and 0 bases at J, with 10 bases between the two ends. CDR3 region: CASSLVFTLAKNIQYF. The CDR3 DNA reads TGTGCCAGCAGCTTGGTTTTCACCCTAGCCAAAAACATTCAGTACTTC.

CDR3 residues: CASSFDGTYEQYF. CDR3 sequence (DNA): TGTGCCAGCAGCTTTGACGGGACCTACGAGCAGTACTTC. V gene TRBV5-4 combines with J gene TRBJ2-7, with a tentative D call TRBD2 (5 bases). Germline V CDR1 and CDR2: SGHNT, YYREEE (reference sequence). The CDR3 runs to 13 residues. Trimming cost V 2 bases and J 2 bases, with 8 bases left between them. Drawing the rest from reference TRBV5-4 and TRBJ2-7, the complete variable domain is ETGVTQSPTHLIKTRGQQVTLRCSSQSGHNTVSWYQQALGQGPQFIFQYYREEENGRGNFPPRFSGLQFPNYSSELNVNALELDDSALYLCASSFDGTYEQYFGPGTRLTVT.

The CDR3 nucleotides read TGTGCCACCAGCAGAGACCTGAGGGGTGGCTACACCTTC. This sequence encodes CATSRDLRGGYTF. The V and J genes are TRBV15 and TRBJ1-2; tentative D call: TRBD1 (5 bases). The CDR3 contains 13 residues. Between the trimmed V and J ends, which lost 0 bases and 7 bases, there was a span of 9 bases. Looked up from germline, CDR1 is LNHNV and CDR2 is YYDKDF (reference sequence).

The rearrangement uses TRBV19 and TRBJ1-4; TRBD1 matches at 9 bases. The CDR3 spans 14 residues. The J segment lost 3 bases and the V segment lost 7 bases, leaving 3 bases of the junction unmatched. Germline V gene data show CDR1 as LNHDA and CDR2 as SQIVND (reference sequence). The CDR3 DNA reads TGTGCCAGTAACAGGGGGCGTGCTAATGAAAAACTGTTTTTT. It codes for CASNRGRANEKLFF.

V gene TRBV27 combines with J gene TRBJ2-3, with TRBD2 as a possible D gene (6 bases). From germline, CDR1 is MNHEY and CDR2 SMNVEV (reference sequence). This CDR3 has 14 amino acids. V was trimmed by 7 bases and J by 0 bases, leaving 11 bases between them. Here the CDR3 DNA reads TGTGCCAGCACAAAGGGGACTAGCACAGATACGCAGTATTTT. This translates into CASTKGTSTDTQYF.

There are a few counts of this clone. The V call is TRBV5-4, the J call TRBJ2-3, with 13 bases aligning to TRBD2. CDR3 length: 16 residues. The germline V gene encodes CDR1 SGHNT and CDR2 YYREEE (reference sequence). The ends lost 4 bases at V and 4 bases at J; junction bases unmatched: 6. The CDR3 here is CASSLWTSGGSDTQYF. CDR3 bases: TGTGCCAGCAGCCTTTGGACTAGCGGGGGATCAGATACGCAGTATTTT.

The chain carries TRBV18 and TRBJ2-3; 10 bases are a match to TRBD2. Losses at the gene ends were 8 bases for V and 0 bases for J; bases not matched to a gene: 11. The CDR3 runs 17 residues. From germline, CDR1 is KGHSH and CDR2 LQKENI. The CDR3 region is CASRSGGATPSTDTQYF. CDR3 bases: TGTGCCAGCCGGAGCGGGGGGGCAACGCCTAGCACAGATACGCAGTATTTT.

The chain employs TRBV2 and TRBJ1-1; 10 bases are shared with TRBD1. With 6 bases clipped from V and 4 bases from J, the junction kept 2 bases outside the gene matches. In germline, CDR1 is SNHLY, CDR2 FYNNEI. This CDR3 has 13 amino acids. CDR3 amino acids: CASRRTGGTEAFF. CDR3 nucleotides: TGTGCCAGCAGACGGACAGGGGGCACTGAAGCTTTCTTT. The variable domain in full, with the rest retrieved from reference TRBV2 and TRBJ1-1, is EPEVTQTPSHQVTQMGQEVILRCVPISNHLYFYWYRQILGQKVEFLVSFYNNEISEKSEIFDDQFSVERPDGSNFTLKIRSTKLEDSAMYFCASRRTGGTEAFFGQGTRLTVV.

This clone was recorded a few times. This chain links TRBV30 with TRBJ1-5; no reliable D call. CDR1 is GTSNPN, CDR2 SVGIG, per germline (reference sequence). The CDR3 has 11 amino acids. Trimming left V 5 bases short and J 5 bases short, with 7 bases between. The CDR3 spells CAWGGDQPQHF. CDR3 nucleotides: TGTGCCTGGGGTGGGGATCAGCCCCAGCATTTT.

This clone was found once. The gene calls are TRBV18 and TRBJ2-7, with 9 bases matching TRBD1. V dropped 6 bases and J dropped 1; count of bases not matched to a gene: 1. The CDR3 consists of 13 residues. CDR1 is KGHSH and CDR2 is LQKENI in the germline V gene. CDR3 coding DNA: TGTGCCAGCTCGGGGACAGGGTCCTACGAGCAGTACTTC. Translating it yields CASSGTGSYEQYF.

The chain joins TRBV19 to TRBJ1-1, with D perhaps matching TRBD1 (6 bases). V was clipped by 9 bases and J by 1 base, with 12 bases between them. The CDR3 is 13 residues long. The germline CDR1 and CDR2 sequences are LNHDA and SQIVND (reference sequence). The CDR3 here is CASNTGPNTEAFF. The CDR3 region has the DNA TGTGCCAGCAATACAGGGCCGAACACTGAAGCTTTCTTT. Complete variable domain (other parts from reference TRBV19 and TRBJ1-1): DGGITQSPKYLFRKEGQNVTLSCEQNLNHDAMYWYRQDPGQGLRLIYYSQIVNDFQKGDIAEGYSVSREKKESFPLTVTSAQKNPTAFYLCASNTGPNTEAFFGQGTRLTVV.

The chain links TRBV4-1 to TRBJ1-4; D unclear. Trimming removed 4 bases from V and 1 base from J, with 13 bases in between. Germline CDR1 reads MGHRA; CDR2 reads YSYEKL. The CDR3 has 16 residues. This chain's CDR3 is CASSLVITLTNEKLFF. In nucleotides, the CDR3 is TGCGCCAGCAGCCTCGTGATCACCCTAACTAATGAAAAACTGTTTTTT.

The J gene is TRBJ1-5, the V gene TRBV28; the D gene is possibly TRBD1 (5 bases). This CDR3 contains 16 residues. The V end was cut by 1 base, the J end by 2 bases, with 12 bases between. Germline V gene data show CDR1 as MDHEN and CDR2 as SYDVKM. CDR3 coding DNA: TGTGCCAGCAGTTTATTCCCCGGGGGAGGCAATCAGCCCCAGCATTTT. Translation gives CASSLFPGGGNQPQHF.

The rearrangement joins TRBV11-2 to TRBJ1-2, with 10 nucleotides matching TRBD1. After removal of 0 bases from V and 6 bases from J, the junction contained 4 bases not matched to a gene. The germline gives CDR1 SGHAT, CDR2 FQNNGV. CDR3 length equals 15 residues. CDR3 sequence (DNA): TGTGCCAGCAGCTTAGATGGGACAGGGGAGGATGGCTACACCTTC. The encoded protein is CASSLDGTGEDGYTF.

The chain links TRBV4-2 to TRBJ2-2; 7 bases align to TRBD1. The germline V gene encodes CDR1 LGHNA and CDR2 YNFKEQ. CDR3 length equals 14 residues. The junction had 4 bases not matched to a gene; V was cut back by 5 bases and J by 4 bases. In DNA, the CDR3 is TGTGCCAGCAGCTGGGGACAGACCACCGGGGAGCTGTTTTTT. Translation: CASSWGQTTGELFF.

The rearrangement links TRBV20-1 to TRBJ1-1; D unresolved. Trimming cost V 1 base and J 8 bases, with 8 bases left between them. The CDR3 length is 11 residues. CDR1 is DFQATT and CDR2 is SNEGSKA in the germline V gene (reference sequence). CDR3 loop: CSARGPGEAFF. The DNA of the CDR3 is TGCAGTGCTAGAGGGCCAGGCGAAGCTTTCTTT.

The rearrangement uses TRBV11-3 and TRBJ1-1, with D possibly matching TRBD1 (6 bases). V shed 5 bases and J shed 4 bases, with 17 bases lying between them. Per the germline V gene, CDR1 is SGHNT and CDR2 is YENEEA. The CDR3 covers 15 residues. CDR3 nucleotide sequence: TGTGCCAGCAGCGAGGCCGGGGGCCGGGGCACTGAAGCTTTCTTT. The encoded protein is CASSEAGGRGTEAFF.

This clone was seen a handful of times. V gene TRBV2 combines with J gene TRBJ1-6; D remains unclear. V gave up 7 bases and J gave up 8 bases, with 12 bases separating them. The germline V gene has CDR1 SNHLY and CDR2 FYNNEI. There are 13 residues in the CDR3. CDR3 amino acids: CASKLRRDSPLHF. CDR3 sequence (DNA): TGTGCCAGCAAACTACGTAGGGATTCACCCCTCCACTTT.

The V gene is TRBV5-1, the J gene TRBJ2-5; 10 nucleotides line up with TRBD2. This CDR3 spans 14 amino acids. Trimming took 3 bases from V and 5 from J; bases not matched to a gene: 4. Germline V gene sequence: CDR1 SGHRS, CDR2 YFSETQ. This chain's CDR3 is CASSSVTSGETQYF. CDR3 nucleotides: TGCGCCAGCAGCTCGGTGACTAGCGGGGAGACCCAGTACTTC.

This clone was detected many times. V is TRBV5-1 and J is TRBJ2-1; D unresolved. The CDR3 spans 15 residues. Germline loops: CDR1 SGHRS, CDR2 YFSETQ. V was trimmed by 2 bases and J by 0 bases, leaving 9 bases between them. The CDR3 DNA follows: TGCGCCAGCAGCTTAGAGATGGGCTCCTACAATGAGCAGTTCTTC. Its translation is CASSLEMGSYNEQFF. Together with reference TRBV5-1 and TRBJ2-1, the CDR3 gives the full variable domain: KAGVTQTPRYLIKTRGQQVTLSCSPISGHRSVSWYQQTPGQGLQFLFEYFSETQRNKGNFPGRFSGRQFSNSRSEMNVSTLELGDSALYLCASSLEMGSYNEQFFGPGTRLTVL.

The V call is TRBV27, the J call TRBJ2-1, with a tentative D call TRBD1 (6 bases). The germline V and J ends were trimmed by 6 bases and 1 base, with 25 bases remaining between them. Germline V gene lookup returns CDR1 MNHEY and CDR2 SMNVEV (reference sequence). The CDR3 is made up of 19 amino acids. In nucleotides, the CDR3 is TGTGCCAGCAGGTTTTCTGCGTTTGAGAGGGGGTTTTCCTACAATGAGCAGTTCTTC. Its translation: CASRFSAFERGFSYNEQFF.

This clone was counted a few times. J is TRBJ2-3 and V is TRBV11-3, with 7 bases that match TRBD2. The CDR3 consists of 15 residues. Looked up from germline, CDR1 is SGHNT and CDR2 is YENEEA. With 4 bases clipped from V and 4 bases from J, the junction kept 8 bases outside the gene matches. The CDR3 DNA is TGTGCCAGCAGCTCGGGACTAAAAAGGTCAGATACGCAGTATTTT. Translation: CASSSGLKRSDTQYF.

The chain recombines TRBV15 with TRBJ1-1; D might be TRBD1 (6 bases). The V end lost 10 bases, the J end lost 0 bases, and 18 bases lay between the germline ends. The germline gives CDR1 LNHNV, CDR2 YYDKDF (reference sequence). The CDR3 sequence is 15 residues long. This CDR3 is CAIGQLASMNTEAFF. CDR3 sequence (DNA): TGTGCCATCGGACAGTTAGCCTCCATGAACACTGAAGCTTTCTTT.

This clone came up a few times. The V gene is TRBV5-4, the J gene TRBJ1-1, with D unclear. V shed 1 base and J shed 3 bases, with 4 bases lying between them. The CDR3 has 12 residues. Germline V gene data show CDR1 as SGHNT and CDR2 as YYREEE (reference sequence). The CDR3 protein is CASSLSDTEAFF. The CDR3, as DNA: TGTGCCAGCAGCTTGTCGGACACTGAAGCTTTCTTT. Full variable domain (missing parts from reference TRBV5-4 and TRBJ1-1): ETGVTQSPTHLIKTRGQQVTLRCSSQSGHNTVSWYQQALGQGPQFIFQYYREEENGRGNFPPRFSGLQFPNYSSELNVNALELDDSALYLCASSLSDTEAFFGQGTRLTVV.

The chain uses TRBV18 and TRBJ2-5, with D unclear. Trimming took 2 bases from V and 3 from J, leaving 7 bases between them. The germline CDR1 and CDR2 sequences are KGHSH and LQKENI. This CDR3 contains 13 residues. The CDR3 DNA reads TGTGCCAGCTCACCATCGGAAGAAGAGACCCAGTACTTC. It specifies CASSPSEEETQYF.

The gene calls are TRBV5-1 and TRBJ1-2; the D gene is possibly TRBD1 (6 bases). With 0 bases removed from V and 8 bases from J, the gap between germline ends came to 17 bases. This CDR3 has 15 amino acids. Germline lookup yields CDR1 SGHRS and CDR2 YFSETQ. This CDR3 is CASSLGPGGEGGYTF. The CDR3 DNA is TGCGCCAGCAGCTTGGGACCGGGGGGCGAAGGGGGCTACACCTTC.